The clone carrying this TCR beta chain was seen just once. MiXCR was run by TCRdb on the 5' RACE reads, yielding one entry per CDR3 protein. The sample has more than 300,000 distinct CDR3 sequences, about 10% seen once. This specimen belongs to a study of T cells after yellow fever vaccination. This CDR3 has 13 residues. Between the trimmed V and J ends, which lost 4 bases and 6 bases, there was a span of 13 bases. The receptor was derived from a young man who received the YFV17D yellow fever vaccine. The gene calls are TRBV12-3 or TRBV12-4 and TRBJ2-7, with D perhaps TRBD2 (5 bases). Material: CD4+ T cells sorted from PBMCs, obtained 45 days after the yellow fever booster vaccination. CDR3 residues: CASSSNVGVEQYV. In nucleotides, the CDR3 is TGTGCCAGCAGTTCGAACGTCGGGGTCGAGCAGTACGTC.